The clone carrying this TCR beta chain appeared a few times. Each CDR3 protein gets one entry after TCRdb re-called the 5' RACE reads with MiXCR. Of more than 50,000 distinct CDR3 sequences in the sample, roughly 12% were seen once. V lost 3 bases and J 3 bases, leaving 12 bases between the germline ends. CDR1 and CDR2 (germline): MDHEN, SYDVKM. This CDR3 comprises 14 residues. The source of the sample is a study of early T cells in non-severe SARS-CoV-2 infection. Material: whole blood, obtained at baseline. The rearrangement links TRBV28 to TRBJ2-7; D not resolved. This TCR was sampled from an adult who was a healthcare worker with PCR-confirmed SARS-CoV-2 infection or an uninfected control (not recorded which). The CDR3 DNA sequence: TGTGCCAGCAGTTTGGAGCAGGTATACTACGAGCAGTACTTC. Its translation: CASSLEQVYYEQYF.